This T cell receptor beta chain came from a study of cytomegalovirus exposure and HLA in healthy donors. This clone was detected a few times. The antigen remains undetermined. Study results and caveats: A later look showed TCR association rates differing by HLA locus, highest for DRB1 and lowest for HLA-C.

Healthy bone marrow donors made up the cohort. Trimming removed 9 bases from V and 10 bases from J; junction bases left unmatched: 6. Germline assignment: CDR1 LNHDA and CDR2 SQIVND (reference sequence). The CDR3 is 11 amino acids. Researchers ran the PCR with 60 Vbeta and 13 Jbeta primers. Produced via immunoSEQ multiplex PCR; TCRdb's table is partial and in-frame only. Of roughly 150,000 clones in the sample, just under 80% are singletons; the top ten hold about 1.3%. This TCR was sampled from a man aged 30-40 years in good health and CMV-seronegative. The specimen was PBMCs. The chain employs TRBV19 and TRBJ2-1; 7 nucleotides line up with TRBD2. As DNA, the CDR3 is TGTGCCAGGTCTCAGCGGGGCGAGCAGTTCTTC. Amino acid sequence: CARSQRGEQFF. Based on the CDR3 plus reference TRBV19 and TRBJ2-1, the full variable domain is DGGITQSPKYLFRKEGQNVTLSCEQNLNHDAMYWYRQDPGQGLRLIYYSQIVNDFQKGDIAEGYSVSREKKESFPLTVTSAQKNPTAFYLCARSQRGEQFFGPGTRLTVL.